Below are 20 T cell receptor beta chains sequenced from a single sample in a study of T cells after yellow fever vaccination. MiXCR, applied by TCRdb to the 5' RACE reads, yields one record per CDR3 protein. Altogether about 260,000 distinct CDR3 sequences are present, 10% to 15% being singletons, with the ten largest covering roughly 0.5%. The sequenced sample was CD4+ T cells sorted from PBMCs, obtained 45 days after the yellow fever booster vaccination. The source is a young man who received the YFV17D yellow fever vaccine.

This clonotype was detected only a few times. The genes are TRBV3-1 and TRBJ1-1; D unclear. Germline V gene data show CDR1 as LGHDT and CDR2 as YNNKEL (reference sequence). Trimming removed 1 base from V and 4 bases from J, with 10 bases in between. The CDR3 loop spans 14 amino acids. CDR3 DNA: TGTGCCAGCAGCCAAGTCCCGGGGAGCACTGAAGCTTTCTTT. It codes for CASSQVPGSTEAFF. Using reference TRBV3-1 and TRBJ1-1 for the parts outside the CDR3, the full variable domain is DTAVSQTPKYLVTQMGNDKSIKCEQNLGHDTMYWYKQDSKKFLKIMFSYNNKELIINETVPNRFSPKSPDKAHLNLHINSLELGDSAVYFCASSQVPGSTEAFFGQGTRLTVV.

This rearrangement joins TRBV12-3 or TRBV12-4 to TRBJ2-1; D perhaps matches TRBD1 (6 bases). V lost 3 bases and J lost 3, with 18 bases in between. The CDR3 is made up of 17 amino acids. CDR3 protein: CASSFLLGTTNYNEQFF. CDR3 bases: TGTGCCAGCAGTTTTCTTCTAGGGACAACGAACTACAATGAGCAGTTCTTC.

The rearrangement uses TRBV7-2 and TRBJ2-7; 8 bases line up with TRBD2. Looked up from germline, CDR1 is SGHTA and CDR2 is FQGNSA. After removal of 0 bases from V and 2 bases from J, the junction contained 6 bases not matched to a gene. The CDR3 runs 16 residues. DNA for the CDR3: TGTGCCAGCAGCTTAGCCGGGACTAGTACTACCTACGAGCAGTACTTC. Translated, it gives CASSLAGTSTTYEQYF.

V is TRBV3-1 and J is TRBJ2-6, with D hard to call. CDR1 is LGHDT and CDR2 is YNNKEL in the germline V gene (reference sequence). The CDR3 totals 15 residues. V lost 2 bases and J lost 4, with 9 bases in between. In DNA form, the CDR3 reads TGTGCCAGCAGCCAATATAGGCGGGGGGCCAACGTCCTGACTTTC. Translated, it gives CASSQYRRGANVLTF.

Concerning this clonotype itself: At one end, the junction sequence differs from germline, possibly due to a read error. The chain combines TRBV5-1 with TRBJ1-1, with no clear D. There are 15 residues in the CDR3. Germline loops: CDR1 SGHRS, CDR2 YFSETQ. The CDR3 reads CDSSLLRGGNTEAFF. The CDR3 nucleotides are TGCGACAGCAGCTTGTTGCGGGGAGGGAACACTGAAGCTTTCTTT. Looking up the rest from reference TRBV5-1 and TRBJ1-1 gives the full variable domain: KAGVTQTPRYLIKTRGQQVTLSCSPISGHRSVSWYQQTPGQGLQFLFEYFSETQRNKGNFPGRFSGRQFSNSRSEMNVSTLELGDSALYLCDSSLLRGGNTEAFFGQGTRLTVV.

The J gene is TRBJ2-6, the V gene TRBV5-1; D is uncertain. The V and J ends lost 4 bases and 2 bases respectively, with 4 bases between them. CDR3 size: 13 residues. The germline V gene encodes CDR1 SGHRS and CDR2 YFSETQ. Here the CDR3 DNA reads TGCGCCAGCAGCCAAACTGGGGCCAACGTCCTGACTTTC. Translated, it gives CASSQTGANVLTF.

In this sample, this clonotype turned up a few times. This chain uses TRBV24-1 with TRBJ2-5; D possibly matches TRBD1 or TRBD2 (5 bases each). Germline loops: CDR1 KGHDR, CDR2 SFDVKD. The CDR3 sequence is 14 residues long. V lost 4 bases and J 4 bases, leaving 12 bases between the germline ends. In DNA, the CDR3 is TGTGCCACCAGTGACGATGGGGGAATAGAGACCCAGTACTTC. Its protein is CATSDDGGIETQYF.

The chain couples TRBV5-1 to TRBJ2-1, with 9 bases matching TRBD2. J lost 4 bases, V lost 5 bases, and 7 bases had no gene match. The CDR3 has 15 amino acids. The V gene's germline CDR1 is SGHRS and CDR2 YFSETQ. CDR3 nucleotides: TGCGCCAGCAGAAGGCGGGAGGGCCTTTACAATGAGCAGTTCTTC. Encoded protein: CASRRREGLYNEQFF.

The chain uses TRBV7-3 and TRBJ1-1; tentatively, D is TRBD1 (6 bases). The germline V and J ends were trimmed by 1 base and 1 base, with 10 bases remaining between them. Germline V gene data show CDR1 as SGHTA and CDR2 as FQGTGA. The CDR3 contains 15 residues. CDR3 DNA sequence: TGTGCCAGCAGCTTAAACCCGGGACAGAACACTGAAGCTTTCTTT. It encodes CASSLNPGQNTEAFF.

This chain uses TRBV11-2 with TRBJ2-1; D not certain. The germline CDR1 and CDR2 sequences are SGHAT and FQNNGV. The CDR3 is made up of 10 amino acids. V dropped 11 bases and J dropped 5 bases, with 7 bases sitting between them. Here the CDR3 reads CAYVDNEQFF. In DNA form, the CDR3 reads TGTGCCTACGTGGACAATGAGCAGTTCTTC.

The sample holds a few counts of this clonotype. The rearrangement links TRBV11-2 to TRBJ2-6; D might be TRBD1 (6 bases). CDR1 SGHAT and CDR2 FQNNGV come from the germline V gene. The ends were cut back, 4 bases at V and 3 bases at J, with 19 bases in the middle. The CDR3 totals 18 residues. This CDR3 is CASSSHIPQGLGANVLTF. Here the CDR3 DNA reads TGTGCCAGCAGCTCACATATACCTCAGGGGCTTGGGGCCAACGTCCTGACTTTC.

The V gene is TRBV6-5, the J gene TRBJ2-3; the match to TRBD2 covers 8 bases. The V gene end was trimmed by 0 bases and the J gene end by 0 bases; junction bases not matched to a gene: 8. The CDR3 extends over 18 amino acids. Looked up from germline, CDR1 is MNHEY and CDR2 is SVGAGI. The CDR3 DNA is TGTGCCAGCAGTTACTCTTCCTTACTAGCGGTCAGCACAGATACGCAGTATTTT. Translated: CASSYSSLLAVSTDTQYF.

The chain is built from TRBV4-2 and TRBJ2-3; D possibly matches TRBD1 or TRBD2 (5 bases each). Germline CDR1 LGHNA, CDR2 YNFKEQ. With 1 base removed from V and 3 bases from J, the gap between germline ends came to 14 bases. This CDR3 has 16 amino acids. The CDR3 DNA follows: TGTGCCAGCAGCCAAGCGAGGGGCCAGAGGACAGATACGCAGTATTTT. As protein: CASSQARGQRTDTQYF.

This clonotype was counted between two and nine times. The chain links TRBV7-2 to TRBJ2-1; 7 bases fit TRBD2. CDR3 size: 16 residues. The ends lost 5 bases at V and 6 bases at J; junction bases unmatched: 13. The germline V gene encodes CDR1 SGHTA and CDR2 FQGNSA. This CDR3 reads CASSTRRAGVINEQFF. CDR3 sequence (DNA): TGTGCCAGCAGCACGCGGCGGGCGGGGGTGATCAATGAGCAGTTCTTC.

The V call is TRBV25-1, the J call TRBJ2-3; no definite D call. This CDR3 spans 12 amino acids. The V gene lost 3 bases and the J gene lost 6 bases, with 7 bases spanning the gap. Germline V gene data show CDR1 as MGHDK and CDR2 as SYGVNS. The CDR3 DNA reads as TGTGCCAGCAGTGATCGTTTGGATACGCAGTATTTT. Translating it yields CASSDRLDTQYF. Supplemented by reference TRBV25-1 and TRBJ2-3, the full variable domain reads EADIYQTPRYLVIGTGKKITLECSQTMGHDKMYWYQQDPGMELHLIHYSYGVNSTEKGDLSSESTVSRIRTEHFPLTLESARPSHTSQYLCASSDRLDTQYFGPGTRLTVL.

This chain joins TRBV2 and TRBJ1-5; D is ambiguous. This CDR3 is built from 15 residues. Germline CDR1 SNHLY, CDR2 FYNNEI. V was pared by 10 bases and J by 2 bases, with 18 bases between. The CDR3 DNA reads TGTGCCACCCGAAGGACTGCTATCGGCAATCAGCCCCAGCATTTT. Amino acid sequence: CATRRTAIGNQPQHF.

This clonotype appeared a few times. The chain couples TRBV20-1 to TRBJ2-1; D unclear. The CDR3 runs to 16 residues. V was shortened by 5 bases and J by 0 bases, with 17 bases between the two germline ends. CDR1 is DFQATT, CDR2 SNEGSKA, per germline (reference sequence). CDR3 amino acids: CSAGEEWTSSYNEQFF. The CDR3 coding sequence is TGCAGTGCTGGGGAAGAGTGGACCAGCTCCTACAATGAGCAGTTCTTC.

The chain links TRBV6-5 to TRBJ2-3, with D perhaps matching TRBD1 (6 bases). The V end lost 2 bases, the J end lost 0 bases, and 21 bases lay between the germline ends. The CDR3 contains 19 residues. Germline V gene data show CDR1 as MNHEY and CDR2 as SVGAGI. CDR3 residues: CASSYLPGAEVTSTDTQYF. CDR3 bases: TGTGCCAGCAGTTACCTCCCAGGGGCGGAGGTGACTAGCACAGATACGCAGTATTTT.

This clonotype was seen more than once but under ten times. The chain combines TRBV5-6 with TRBJ1-3; D unclear. The CDR3 is made up of 15 amino acids. V lost 3 bases, J lost 2 bases, and 12 bases lay in between. From germline, CDR1 is SGHDT and CDR2 YYEEEE. CDR3 residues: CASSSTPNAGNTIYF. CDR3 coding DNA: TGTGCCAGCAGCTCAACCCCCAATGCTGGAAACACCATATATTTT.

V gene TRBV6-1 combines with J gene TRBJ2-5; 11 bases fit TRBD2. This CDR3 comprises 16 residues. Germline V gives CDR1 MNHNS, CDR2 SASEGT. Trimming cost V 10 bases and J 5 bases; bases outside gene matches: 15. CDR3 sequence (DNA): TGTGCCACATCTAAGGGACTAGCGGAGGGGGAGGAGACCCAGTACTTC. This translates into CATSKGLAEGEETQYF.